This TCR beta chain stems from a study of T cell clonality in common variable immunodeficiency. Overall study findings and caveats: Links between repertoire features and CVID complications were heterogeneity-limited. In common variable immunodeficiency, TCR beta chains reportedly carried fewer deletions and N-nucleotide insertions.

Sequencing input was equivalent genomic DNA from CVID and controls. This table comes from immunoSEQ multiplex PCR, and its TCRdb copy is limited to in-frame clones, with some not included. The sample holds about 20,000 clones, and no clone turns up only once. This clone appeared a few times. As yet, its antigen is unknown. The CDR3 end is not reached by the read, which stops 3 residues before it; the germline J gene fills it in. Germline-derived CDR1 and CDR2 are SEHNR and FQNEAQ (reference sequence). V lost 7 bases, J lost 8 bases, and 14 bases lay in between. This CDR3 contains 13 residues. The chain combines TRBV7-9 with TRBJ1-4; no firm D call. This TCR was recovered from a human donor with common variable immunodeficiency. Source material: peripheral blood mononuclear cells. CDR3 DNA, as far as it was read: TGTGCCAGCACCACTTCGGGGAGCGAAAAA. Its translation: CASTTSGSEK. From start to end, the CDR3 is CASTTSGSEKLFF.